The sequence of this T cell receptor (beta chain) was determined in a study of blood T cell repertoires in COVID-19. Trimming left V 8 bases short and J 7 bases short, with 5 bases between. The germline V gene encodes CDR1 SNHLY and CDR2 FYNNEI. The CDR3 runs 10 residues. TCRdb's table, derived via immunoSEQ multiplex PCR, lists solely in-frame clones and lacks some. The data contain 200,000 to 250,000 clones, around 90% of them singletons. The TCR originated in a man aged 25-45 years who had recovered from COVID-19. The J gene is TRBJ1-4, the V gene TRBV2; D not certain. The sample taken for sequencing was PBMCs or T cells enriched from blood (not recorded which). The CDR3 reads CASRVEKLFF. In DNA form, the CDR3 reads TGTGCCAGCCGAGTTGAAAAACTGTTTTTT.